The rows below give T cell receptor beta chains drawn from one sample of a study of blood T cell repertoires in COVID-19. Produced via immunoSEQ multiplex PCR; TCRdb's table is partial and in-frame only. The profile shows about 280,000 clones, approximately 86% of them singletons. The sample was peripheral blood. All receptors derive from a woman younger than 45 who had recovered from COVID-19. Each CDR3 is given with its conserved first and last residue. D genes are given only for firm matches. Size is stated for part of the rows, as once, few or many counts, or as a class when the clone is expanded.

CDR3aa	CDR3nt	j_gene	len	v_gene	abundance	d_gene
CAISDRGDNEQFF	TGTGCCATCAGTGACAGGGGGGACAATGAGCAGTTCTTC	TRBJ2-1	13	TRBV10-3	.	.
CASSLLGTYEQYF	TGTGCCAGTAGTCTACTAGGGACCTACGAGCAGTACTTC	TRBJ2-7	13	TRBV19	once	.
CASTRGLYTEAFF	TGTGCCAGCACCAGGGGGTTATACACTGAAGCTTTCTTT	TRBJ1-1	13	TRBV6-5	.	TRBD1
CAISEDRPNTGELFF	TGTGCCATCAGTGAAGACAGGCCGAACACCGGGGAGCTGTTTTTT	TRBJ2-2	15	TRBV10-3	.	.
CAISESTGTGELFF	TGTGCCATCAGTGAGTCAACGGGAACCGGGGAGCTGTTTTTT	TRBJ2-2	14	TRBV10-3	.	.
CASSLGQINEQFF	TGTGCCAGTAGTTTGGGACAGATAAATGAGCAGTTCTTC	TRBJ2-1	13	TRBV19	.	TRBD1
CASSARYSGLDTEAFF	TGTGCCAGCAGCGCCCGCTATTCAGGGTTGGACACTGAAGCTTTCTTT	TRBJ1-1	16	TRBV21-1	once	.
CASSQGLGEETQYF	TGTGCCAGCAGCCAAGGACTAGGGGAAGAGACCCAGTACTTC	TRBJ2-5	14	TRBV4-2	.	.
CSVAHRDGTGELFF	TGCAGCGTTGCCCACAGGGATGGGACCGGGGAGCTGTTTTTT	TRBJ2-2	14	TRBV29-1	.	.
CASSGGLAGAGTQYF	TGTGCCAGCAGTGGGGGACTAGCGGGGGCCGGGACCCAGTACTTC	TRBJ2-5	15	TRBV2	.	TRBD2
CATSRDRVEEKLFF	TGTGCCACCAGCAGGGACAGGGTAGAGGAAAAACTGTTTTTT	TRBJ1-4	14	TRBV15	.	TRBD1
CATSRASSGANVLTF	TGTGCCACCAGCAGAGCCAGCTCTGGGGCCAACGTCCTGACTTTC	TRBJ2-6	15	TRBV15	once	.
CASSLYGTIYNEQFF	TGTGCCAGCAGTCTATACGGGACTATTTACAATGAGCAGTTCTTC	TRBJ2-1	15	TRBV27	once	TRBD2
CASSPRLSGAYNEQFF	TGTGCCAGCAGCCCCCGGTTGAGCGGGGCTTACAATGAGCAGTTCTTC	TRBJ2-1	16	TRBV7-9	.	TRBD2
CASSELAGGETQYF	TGTGCCAGCAGTGAACTGGCAGGTGGGGAGACCCAGTACTTC	TRBJ2-5	14	TRBV2	.	.
CASSTGTSADTQYF	TGCGCCAGCAGCACCGGTACTAGCGCCGATACGCAGTATTTT	TRBJ2-3	14	TRBV5-1	once	TRBD2
CASMNANREKLFF	TGTGCCAGCATGAACGCAAATCGGGAAAAACTGTTTTTT	TRBJ1-4	13	TRBV2	few	.
CASKGGTEAFF	TGTGCCAGTAAAGGCGGCACTGAAGCTTTCTTT	TRBJ1-1	11	TRBV19	.	.
CASSSATGYEQYF	TGTGCCAGCAGCTCTGCGACAGGATACGAGCAGTACTTC	TRBJ2-7	13	TRBV5-5	.	.
CASSDIESYTF	TGTGCCAGCAGCGATATTGAGAGCTACACCTTC	TRBJ1-2	11	TRBV7-9	.	.
CASSQVGNSGSYEQYF	TGCGCCAGCAGCCAAGTTGGTAATAGCGGGAGCTACGAGCAGTACTTC	TRBJ2-7	16	TRBV4-1	.	TRBD2
CASSPTPGQPYEQYF	TGTGCCAGCAGCCCGACCCCGGGACAGCCCTACGAGCAGTACTTC	TRBJ2-7	15	TRBV7-9	.	TRBD1
CASSQGSGSGNTIYF	TGTGCCAGCAGCCAGGGTTCGGGCTCTGGAAACACCATATATTTT	TRBJ1-3	15	TRBV3-1/TRBV3-2	.	.
CASSSQPGLGSPTDTQYF	TGTGCCAGCAGCTCCCAACCGGGACTAGGTTCTCCCACAGATACGCAGTATTTT	TRBJ2-3	18	TRBV7-8	.	TRBD2
CSVETTGLAVNEQFF	TGCAGCGTTGAGACCACGGGACTAGCGGTAAATGAGCAGTTCTTC	TRBJ2-1	15	TRBV29-1	.	TRBD2
CATQEQGNYQPQHF	TGTGCCACTCAGGAACAGGGGAATTACCAGCCCCAGCATTTT	TRBJ1-5	14	TRBV2	.	TRBD1
CAWSVDRQGGQETQYF	TGTGCCTGGAGTGTAGACCGACAGGGAGGCCAAGAGACCCAGTACTTC	TRBJ2-5	16	TRBV30	.	.
CASRGEADLYNEQFF	TGTGCCAGCAGAGGAGAGGCAGACCTCTACAATGAGCAGTTCTTC	TRBJ2-1	15	TRBV6-5	few	.
CASRFDRGMSSPLHF	TGTGCCAGCCGCTTCGACAGGGGAATGAGTTCACCCCTCCACTTT	TRBJ1-6	15	TRBV27	.	TRBD1
CASSQGLAISYEQYF	TGCGCCAGCAGCCAAGGACTGGCGATCTCCTACGAGCAGTACTTC	TRBJ2-7	15	TRBV4-3	.	.
CASSLTITNSPLHF	TGTGCCAGCAGCTTGACTATAACGAATTCACCCCTCCACTTT	TRBJ1-6	14	TRBV5-6	few	.
CAWNLKGARGYTF	TGTGCCTGGAATTTAAAGGGGGCGAGGGGCTACACCTTC	TRBJ1-2	13	TRBV30	.	TRBD1
CASSKGVAYEQYF	TGTGCCAGTAGTAAGGGGGTAGCCTACGAGCAGTACTTC	TRBJ2-7	13	TRBV19	.	.
CACFPQGRHNYGYTF	TGTGCCTGCTTCCCTCAGGGGCGACATAACTATGGCTACACCTTC	TRBJ1-2	15	TRBV30	.	.
CASHRGPLETQYF	TGTGCCAGCCATCGCGGCCCCCTTGAGACCCAGTACTTC	TRBJ2-5	13	TRBV6-5	.	.
CASSLSSRGSSYEQYF	TGCGCCAGCAGCTTGAGTAGTAGGGGTAGCTCCTACGAGCAGTACTTC	TRBJ2-7	16	TRBV5-1	.	.
CASSPRGGQPQHF	TGTGCCAGCAGTCCCCGAGGGGGTCAGCCCCAGCATTTT	TRBJ1-5	13	TRBV6-6	.	.
CASRGLAASSYNEQFF	TGTGCCAGCAGGGGACTAGCGGCCAGCTCCTACAATGAGCAGTTCTTC	TRBJ2-1	16	TRBV2	.	TRBD2
CASSVGGGNTGELFF	TGTGCCAGCAGCGTTGGGGGAGGGAACACCGGGGAGCTGTTTTTT	TRBJ2-2	15	TRBV9	.	.
CASSSLTGVSGNTIYF	TGTGCCAGCAGCTCCCTCACGGGAGTCTCTGGAAACACCATATATTTT	TRBJ1-3	16	TRBV7-2	few	.
CASDFGGTEAFF	TGTGCCTCCGATTTCGGGGGAACTGAAGCTTTCTTT	TRBJ1-1	12	TRBV30	.	.
CASSPRSGEKGYTF	TGCGCCAGCAGCCCTAGATCCGGGGAGAAAGGCTACACCTTC	TRBJ1-2	14	TRBV5-1	.	.
CATRRGQGIGELFF	TGCGCCACCCGGCGGGGACAGGGGATCGGGGAGCTGTTTTTT	TRBJ2-2	14	TRBV4-1	.	TRBD1
CASTEDRVDEELFF	TGTGCCAGCACCGAAGACAGGGTTGATGAGGAGCTGTTTTTT	TRBJ2-2	14	TRBV7-9	.	TRBD1
CSVANAQGSGNTIYF	TGCAGCGTTGCAAACGCCCAGGGCTCTGGAAACACCATATATTTT	TRBJ1-3	15	TRBV29-1	once	.
CASSQGQGGTEAFF	TGTGCCAGCAGCCAAGGTCAAGGGGGCACTGAAGCTTTCTTT	TRBJ1-1	14	TRBV3-1/TRBV3-2	.	.